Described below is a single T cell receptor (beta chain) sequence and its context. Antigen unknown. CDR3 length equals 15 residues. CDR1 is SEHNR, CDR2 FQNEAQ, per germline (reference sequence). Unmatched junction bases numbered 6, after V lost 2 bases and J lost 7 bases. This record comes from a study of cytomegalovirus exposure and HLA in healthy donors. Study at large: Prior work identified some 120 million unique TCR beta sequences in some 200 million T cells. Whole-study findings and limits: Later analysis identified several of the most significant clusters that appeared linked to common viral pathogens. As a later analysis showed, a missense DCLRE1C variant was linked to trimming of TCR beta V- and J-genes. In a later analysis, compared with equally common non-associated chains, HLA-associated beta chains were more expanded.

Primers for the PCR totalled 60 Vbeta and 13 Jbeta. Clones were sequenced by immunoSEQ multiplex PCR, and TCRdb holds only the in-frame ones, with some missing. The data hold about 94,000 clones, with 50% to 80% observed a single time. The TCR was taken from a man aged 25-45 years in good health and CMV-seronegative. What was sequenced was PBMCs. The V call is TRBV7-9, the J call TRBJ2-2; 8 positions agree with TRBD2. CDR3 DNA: TGTGCCAGCAGCTTAAGCGGGGGCGGCATCGGGGAGCTGTTTTTT. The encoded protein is CASSLSGGGIGELFF.